Presented here are 7 T cell receptor beta chains from one specimen sequenced in a study of beta chain features in type 1 diabetes. The investigators reverse transcribed all of the isolated RNA, so they sequenced expressed TCRB transcripts. Measured with immunoSEQ multiplex PCR; TCRdb has only the in-frame clones, and not every one. The sample lists 850,000 to 900,000 clones; roughly 15% were seen once. Sequenced sample: naive CD4+ T cells from blood. These receptors were obtained from a woman aged 18-29 years in good health.

The chain recombines TRBV19 with TRBJ1-5; 7 positions match TRBD1. Germline V gene lookup returns CDR1 LNHDA and CDR2 SQIVND (reference sequence). Losses at the gene ends were 4 bases for V and 7 bases for J; bases not matched to a gene: 10. The CDR3 extends over 15 amino acids. The CDR3: CASSTRQGRTQPQHF. CDR3 bases: TGTGCCAGTAGTACCCGACAGGGCAGGACCCAGCCCCAGCATTTT. Looking up the rest from reference TRBV19 and TRBJ1-5 gives the full variable domain: DGGITQSPKYLFRKEGQNVTLSCEQNLNHDAMYWYRQDPGQGLRLIYYSQIVNDFQKGDIAEGYSVSREKKESFPLTVTSAQKNPTAFYLCASSTRQGRTQPQHFGDGTRLSIL.

Here the CDR3 DNA reads TGTGCCAGCAGCTTAGCGGGTAACCTAGGAATTGAGCAGTTCTTC. Translation gives CASSLAGNLGIEQFF. The chain has TRBV7-2 and TRBJ2-1; D remains unclear. V lost 0 bases, J lost 9 bases, and 15 bases lay in between. Looked up from germline, CDR1 is SGHTA and CDR2 is FQGNSA. The length of the CDR3 is 15 residues.

Comments on this clone: The same CDR3 is also encoded by other DNA sequences in this sample. The rearrangement joins TRBV21-1 to TRBJ2-3. TRBV21-1 is shown as a pseudogene. The CDR3 is 14 residues long. The CDR3 DNA reads TGCGCCAGCAGCACAGTAGGGTCCACAGATACGCAGTATTTT. Protein product: CASSTVGSTDTQYF.

The chain joins TRBV13 to TRBJ2-3; 11 bases are a match to TRBD2. The CDR3 extends over 20 amino acids. Germline V gene sequence: CDR1 PRHDT, CDR2 FYEKMQ (reference sequence). J lost 3 bases, V lost 6 bases, and 20 bases had no gene match. The CDR3 nucleotides read TGTGCCAGCAGTCCCACCTTAGCGGGAGGGCCCTCAGTGTGGACAGATACGCAGTATTTT. Protein product: CASSPTLAGGPSVWTDTQYF. The full variable domain, rest sourced from reference TRBV13 and TRBJ2-3, is AAGVIQSPRHLIKEKRETATLKCYPIPRHDTVYWYQQGPGQDPQFLISFYEKMQSDKGSIPDRFSAQQFSDYHSELNMSSLELGDSALYFCASSPTLAGGPSVWTDTQYFGPGTRLTVL.

This clone showed up just once. The chain carries TRBV7-9 and TRBJ2-2; D is unclear. The germline V and J ends were trimmed by 5 bases and 1 base, with 11 bases remaining between them. The CDR3 has 15 residues. CDR1 and CDR2 (germline): SEHNR, FQNEAQ (reference sequence). CDR3 protein: CASSHIYQNTGELFF. Here the CDR3 DNA reads TGTGCCAGCAGCCACATTTACCAGAACACCGGGGAGCTGTTTTTT.

The chain uses TRBV2 and TRBJ2-7; 8 nucleotides line up with TRBD2. The CDR3 is made up of 14 amino acids. Germline CDR1 and CDR2: SNHLY and FYNNEI. Trimming removed 4 bases from V and 5 bases from J; junction bases left unmatched: 7. The CDR3 bases are TGTGCCAGCAGTGGCAGCGGGAGTCTACACGAGCAGTACTTC. Translated: CASSGSGSLHEQYF.

The chain uses TRBV7-2 and TRBJ2-3; D remains ambiguous. The CDR3 runs to 12 residues. Germline V gene lookup returns CDR1 SGHTA and CDR2 FQGNSA. V was clipped by 5 bases and J by 6 bases, with 9 bases between them. The CDR3 here is CASSPGWDTQYF. The CDR3, as DNA: TGTGCCAGCAGCCCGGGTTGGGATACGCAGTATTTT.